This T cell receptor beta chain comes out of a study of OX40 agonist ivuxolimab in advanced cancers. At the level of the study: Given to patients was ivuxolimab, an agonistic anti-OX40 (CD134) antibody. Those enrolled were about 82% male, with a mean age of about 66 years and ages from roughly 20 to 90. The study, taken as a whole, reports: Certain nonresponding patients likewise had low normalized T-cell clonal expansion.

A remark on this clone: The antigen remains unidentified.

Using immunoSEQ multiplex PCR, the repertoire was profiled, and TCRdb retains in-frame clones only, with some absent. The sample lists roughly 60,000 clones, roughly nine tenths occurring once. Baseline, cycle 4 day 1, and cycle 7 day 1 were the blood sampling points. Unmatched junction bases numbered 11, after V lost 3 bases and J lost 10 bases. The germline V gene has CDR1 KGHSH and CDR2 LQKENI. CDR3 length: 15 residues. Sequencing used CD4+ or CD8+ T cells sorted from blood, obtained in a trial of the OX40 agonist ivuxolimab. This sequence joins TRBV18 and TRBJ2-1; 8 nucleotides agree with TRBD2. The TCR comes from an adult with an advanced solid tumor such as melanoma, head and neck, liver or kidney cancer. The CDR3 region is CASSPRERESREQFF. DNA for the CDR3: TGTGCCAGCTCACCTAGAGAGCGGGAGTCTAGGGAGCAGTTCTTC.